The 24 T cell receptor beta chains below come from one sample, sequenced in a study of liver allograft versus peripheral blood T cells. In the study overall: Liver transplant recipients had T cell receptor repertoires compared between transplanted liver and peripheral blood.

MiXCR, applied by TCRdb to the reads, yields one record per CDR3 protein. The sample yields fewer than 10,000 distinct CDR3 sequences, under 20% seen once. Receptor source: a human patient who had a liver transplant. T cells may partly derive from the graft donor.

This clonotype ranks as medium-sized (0.01 to 0.1%). The chain has TRBV19 and TRBJ1-2; D unclear. Deletions cut 10 bases from V and 3 bases from J, with 12 bases between. CDR3 size: 12 residues. Germline V CDR1 and CDR2: LNHDA, SQIVND (reference sequence). CDR3 amino acids: CATSPRDYGYTF. CDR3 coding DNA: TGTGCCACCTCCCCCCGGGACTATGGCTACACCTTC.

The V gene is TRBV6-6, the J gene TRBJ1-3; 7 nucleotides align to TRBD1. The CDR3 is 15 residues long. Trimming removed 5 bases from V and 0 bases from J; junction bases left unmatched: 4. Germline CDR1 reads MNHNY; CDR2 reads SVGAGI (reference sequence). Here the CDR3 reads CASSRGLISGNTIYF. CDR3 coding DNA: TGTGCCAGCAGTAGGGGGCTTATCTCTGGAAACACCATATATTTT.

By frequency in the sample, this clonotype is medium-sized. This chain uses TRBV29-1 with TRBJ1-5; no clear D. The ends were cut back, 4 bases at V and 2 bases at J, with 15 bases in the middle. The CDR3 contains 15 residues. Germline V gives CDR1 SQVTM, CDR2 ANQGSEA. The CDR3 sequence is CSVADGLMGNQPQHF. CDR3 sequence (DNA): TGCAGCGTTGCGGACGGCCTTATGGGCAATCAGCCCCAGCATTTT.

This clonotype was counted ten times or more. V gene TRBV7-9 combines with J gene TRBJ1-1, with D unresolved. The V end was cut by 6 bases, the J end by 2 bases, with 16 bases between. The CDR3 length is 15 residues. The germline V gene encodes CDR1 SEHNR and CDR2 FQNEAQ (reference sequence). DNA for the CDR3: TGTGCCAGCAGTTCACCACGGGCCTTAAACACTGAAGCTTTCTTT. Protein: CASSSPRALNTEAFF.

On this clonotype: Being one base from a much bigger clone, this may be a read error. The chain recombines TRBV30 with TRBJ1-5; D unresolved. From germline, CDR1 is GTSNPN and CDR2 SVGIG (reference sequence). This CDR3 is 13 amino acids long. The CDR3 DNA reads TGTGTCTGGACCCTTGGGGTAAATCAGCCCCAGCATTTT. Translation gives CVWTLGVNQPQHF.

The genes are TRBV28 and TRBJ2-1; maybe TRBD2 (7 bases). Trimming pared 6 bases from V and 9 bases from J, leaving 15 bases between. This CDR3 has 13 residues. The germline V gene encodes CDR1 MDHEN and CDR2 SYDVKM. CDR3 sequence: CASSWGGGPEQFF. The DNA of the CDR3 is TGTGCCAGCAGCTGGGGCGGGGGCCCTGAGCAGTTCTTC.

V gene TRBV5-1 combines with J gene TRBJ2-1; D is unresolved. Trimming removed 1 base at V and 2 bases at J, with 7 bases between. The germline V gene encodes CDR1 SGHRS and CDR2 YFSETQ. This CDR3 region has 14 residues. CDR3 sequence reads: CASSLLGAYNEQFF. CDR3 nucleotide sequence: TGCGCCAGCAGCTTGCTGGGCGCCTACAATGAGCAGTTCTTC.

This clonotype counts as medium-sized. The rearrangement joins TRBV7-2 to TRBJ2-5; D not resolved. Trimming removed 0 bases at V and 5 bases at J, with 13 bases between. The CDR3 spans 15 residues. CDR1 is SGHTA and CDR2 is FQGNSA in the germline V gene. CDR3 region: CASSLAGGRWETQYF. As DNA, the CDR3 is TGTGCCAGCAGCTTAGCGGGCGGCAGGTGGGAGACCCAGTACTTC.

V is TRBV20-1 and J is TRBJ2-1, with 7 bases that match TRBD2. The CDR3 length is 14 residues. Per the germline V gene, CDR1 is DFQATT and CDR2 is SNEGSKA (reference sequence). The V segment lost 6 bases and the J segment 1 base; nucleotides outside the gene matches: 6. The CDR3 coding sequence is TGCAGTGCGACCGCTAGCGGATCCTACAATGAGCAGTTCTTC. Protein sequence: CSATASGSYNEQFF.

With respect to this clonotype: Mismatch with germline at one junction end may stem from a read error. V gene TRBV9 combines with J gene TRBJ2-1; 9 bases fit TRBD2. The CDR3 runs to 19 residues. CDR1 is SGDLS, CDR2 YYNGEE, per germline. The CDR3 region is CASSVGLAEEFYSDNEQFF. Here the CDR3 DNA reads TGTGCCAGCAGCGTAGGACTAGCGGAAGAGTTCTACTCCGACAATGAGCAGTTCTTC.

V usage is TRBV20-1 and J usage is TRBJ2-1; D unresolved. Germline V gene sequence: CDR1 DFQATT, CDR2 SNEGSKA (reference sequence). This CDR3 has 15 amino acids. V was clipped by 5 bases and J by 5 bases, with 19 bases between them. CDR3 coding DNA: TGCAGTGCTCACTCTGACTGGGCCCTCGACAATGAGCAGTTCTTC. Translated, it gives CSAHSDWALDNEQFF.

This clonotype was recorded at least ten times. The genes are TRBV24-1 and TRBJ1-5; no definite D call. The germline V gene has CDR1 KGHDR and CDR2 SFDVKD. V was trimmed by 12 bases and J by 5 bases, leaving 4 bases between them. The length of the CDR3 is 9 residues. CDR3 nucleotide sequence: TGTGCCGACCATCAGCCCCAGCATTTT. Amino acid sequence: CADHQPQHF.

By sample fraction, this clonotype is medium-sized. The chain employs TRBV29-1 and TRBJ1-2; 11 bases align to TRBD1. The V gene end was trimmed by 5 bases and the J gene end by 1 base; junction bases not matched to a gene: 3. The CDR3 has 14 residues. The germline CDR1 and CDR2 sequences are SQVTM and ANQGSEA. The DNA for the CDR3 is TGCAGCGTTCGGGGACAGGGGGTTAACTATGGCTACACCTTC. This codes for CSVRGQGVNYGYTF.

The CDR3 loop reads CASSLGGINQPQHF. The CDR3 DNA reads as TGTGCCAGCAGCTTAGGGGGGATCAATCAGCCCCAGCATTTT. This chain links TRBV7-9 with TRBJ1-5; TRBD1 is a possible D gene (5 bases). CDR1 and CDR2 (germline): SEHNR, FQNEAQ (reference sequence). The CDR3 has 14 residues. V was trimmed by 1 base and J by 3 bases, leaving 7 bases between them.

Ten or more counts support this clonotype. V gene TRBV6-2 or TRBV6-3 combines with J gene TRBJ2-5; TRBD2 might be the D (6 bases). CDR1 MNHEY and CDR2 SVGEGT come from the germline V gene. The CDR3 runs 11 residues. V shed 7 bases and J shed 7 bases, with 10 bases lying between them. The CDR3 reads CASTRDSTQYF. CDR3 in DNA: TGTGCCAGCACCCGGGACTCGACCCAGTACTTC.

This clonotype showed up many times. J is TRBJ2-5 and V is TRBV29-1, with 7 bases lining up with TRBD2. Trimming at V came to 7 bases and at J to 4 bases, leaving 9 bases not matched to a gene. The CDR3 has 13 amino acids. Germline values: CDR1 SQVTM, CDR2 ANQGSEA. The CDR3 spells CSAVDVAGETQYF. The DNA for the CDR3 is TGCAGCGCCGTTGATGTAGCGGGAGAGACCCAGTACTTC.

This clonotype is termed medium-sized (0.01 to 0.1%). This chain links TRBV7-2 with TRBJ2-6; D gene uncertain. CDR3 length equals 15 residues. The ends were cut back, 3 bases at V and 4 bases at J, with 10 bases in the middle. CDR1 SGHTA and CDR2 FQGNSA come from the germline V gene. The CDR3 coding sequence is TGTGCCAGCAGCTTTCACCGGACCGGGGCCAACGTCCTGACTTTC. Its protein product is CASSFHRTGANVLTF.

Within the sample, this clonotype is medium-sized. This chain joins TRBV29-1 and TRBJ1-1; a weak D match, TRBD1 (5 bases). Looked up from germline, CDR1 is SQVTM and CDR2 is ANQGSEA. The CDR3 loop spans 12 amino acids. Trimming cost V 8 bases and J 3 bases, with 13 bases left between them. The CDR3 bases are TGCAGCTTCTCCCAGGGAGACACTGAAGCTTTCTTT. As protein: CSFSQGDTEAFF.

This clonotype is deemed medium-sized. The genes are TRBV30 and TRBJ1-6; D possibly corresponds to TRBD1 (6 bases). This CDR3 region has 14 residues. CDR1 GTSNPN and CDR2 SVGIG come from the germline V gene (reference sequence). The V end lost 0 bases, the J end lost 5 bases, and 8 bases lay between the germline ends. CDR3 in amino acids: CAWSVEGDNSPLHF. CDR3 in DNA: TGTGCCTGGAGTGTAGAGGGGGATAATTCACCCCTCCACTTT.

By share, this clonotype counts as medium-sized. The chain couples TRBV24-1 to TRBJ1-1, with D perhaps matching TRBD1 (6 bases). The CDR3 consists of 13 residues. Germline V CDR1 and CDR2: KGHDR, SFDVKD. Trimming removed 2 bases from V and 6 bases from J, with 9 bases in between. The CDR3 is CATSDSAGAEAFF. As DNA, the CDR3 is TGTGCCACCAGTGATTCCGCAGGGGCTGAAGCTTTCTTT.

This clonotype is categorized as medium-sized. V usage is TRBV27 and J usage is TRBJ2-5; D may be TRBD2 (7 bases). V was pared by 0 bases and J by 4 bases, with 15 bases between. The CDR3 sequence is 16 residues long. Germline V gene sequence: CDR1 MNHEY, CDR2 SMNVEV (reference sequence). Here the CDR3 DNA reads TGTGCCAGCAGTTTATCTACCGGGGGCGGGAGAGAGACCCAGTACTTC. Amino acid sequence: CASSLSTGGGRETQYF.

This clonotype was seen only a few times. The CDR3 region is CAWSVETGWSEKLFF. In nucleotides, the CDR3 is TGTGCCTGGAGTGTCGAGACAGGGTGGAGTGAAAAACTGTTTTTT. The chain carries TRBV30 and TRBJ1-4; 7 bases are a match to TRBD1. The germline gives CDR1 GTSNPN, CDR2 SVGIG (reference sequence). The CDR3 is 15 amino acids. The V and J ends lost 0 bases and 7 bases, in that order; junction bases with no gene match: 8.

To note about this clonotype: A read error is the likely source, as a far larger clone sits one nucleotide away. V and J are TRBV6-5 and TRBJ2-1; D is unclear. Germline V CDR1 and CDR2: MNHEY, SVGAGI. The V gene lost 4 bases and the J gene lost 2 bases, with 9 bases spanning the gap. This CDR3 has 14 residues. The CDR3 here is CASSLDGPYNEQFF. In DNA, the CDR3 is TGTGCCAGCAGTTTGGACGGCCCCTACAATGAGCAGTTCTTC.

The chain has TRBV5-5 and TRBJ2-2; TRBD1 agrees at 7 bases. Germline V CDR1 and CDR2: SGHKS, YYEKEE (reference sequence). This CDR3 spans 15 amino acids. V was pared by 0 bases and J by 1 base, with 0 bases of the junction left unmatched. CDR3 sequence: CASSLGTGNTGELFF. CDR3 nucleotides: TGTGCCAGCAGCTTGGGGACAGGGAACACCGGGGAGCTGTTTTTT.